The source of this T cell receptor (beta chain) is a study of T-cell reconstitution after alpha-beta-depleted transplantation in children. On this clonotype itself: Its cognate antigen is unknown.

Trimming cost V 7 bases and J 4 bases, with 4 bases left between them. This CDR3 has 10 residues. Looked up from germline, CDR1 is SNHLY and CDR2 is FYNNEI. This sample's TCRbeta library carried unique molecular identifier barcodes. TCRdb passed the PCR reads through MiXCR, listing each CDR3 protein once. This table holds a few hundred thousand distinct CDR3 sequences, over 7.5% found once. Study observations and caveats: Once a year had passed after transplant, T-cell counts and diversity came mostly from newly produced T cells. Surviving recipient T cells and thymic progenitors produced the high day-60 TCRbeta diversity seen in some patients. Reportedly, roughly two months post-transplant, alpha-beta T cells arose from several hundred expanded graft clones.

Sequencing used peripheral blood, obtained 360 days after TCRalphabeta/CD19-depleted stem cell transplant. The chain carries TRBV2 and TRBJ1-1; D is undetermined. The clonotype was recovered from a female patient under 10 years old who had a stem cell transplant for Fanconi anemia, so the T cells may come from the graft donor. The DNA of the CDR3 is TGTGCCAGCAACAGCACTGAAGCTTTCTTT. This gives the protein CASNSTEAFF.